These T cell receptor beta chains were read from a single sample in a study of blood T cells in healthy people across ages. TCRdb re-analysed the 5' RACE reads in MiXCR, keeping a single row per CDR3 protein. Among 1.5 million to 2 million distinct CDR3 sequences listed, almost 35% were seen once. The sequenced sample was blood. These receptors all stem from a woman in her thirties in good health. CDR3s include the opening cysteine and the closing phenylalanine or tryptophan. Some rows mark clone size as missing; the rest say once, few, many or name a class of expanded clone.

abundance | j_gene | v_gene | CDR3aa
few | TRBJ2-2 | TRBV12-3/TRBV12-4 | CASSFGDRVNTGELFF
many | TRBJ2-1 | TRBV4-1 | CASSQEIGGGAGNEQFF
NA | TRBJ2-7 | TRBV29-1 | CSVSQGPGEQYF
NA | NA | TRBV29-1 | CSVSGTSGSTYEQYF
NA | TRBJ2-7 | TRBV5-1 | CASSQSDGNEQYF
NA | TRBJ2-3 | TRBV11-2 | CASSLISGDTDTQYF
few | NA | TRBV20-1 | CSARTVKSEYEQYF
NA | TRBJ2-7 | TRBV27 | CVSTKYGSYYEQYF
few | TRBJ2-3 | TRBV7-9 | CASSLAGQNTDTQYF
NA | NA | TRBV27 | CASSENGAVQGTQYF
NA | TRBJ1-5 | TRBV7-9 | CASSSTNRPQHF
few | TRBJ2-1 | TRBV7-2 | CASSSQGGYEQFF
few | TRBJ2-7 | TRBV18 | CASSPDRSTYEQYF
NA | TRBJ1-1 | TRBV4-1 | CASSQAGGGDTEAFF
many | TRBJ2-7 | TRBV6-6 | CASSPPAGRSYEQYF